The 5 T cell receptor beta chains given below trace back to one sample, sequenced in a study of shared clonotypes between healthy human individuals. Using immunoSEQ multiplex PCR, the repertoire was profiled, and TCRdb retains in-frame clones only, with some absent. The table shows 2 million to 2.5 million clones, with around 95% occurring only once. The sequenced sample was naive CD4+ T cells sorted from blood. Described subset: CD45RA+ positively selected. The receptors derive from a man younger than 30 in good health.

This chain connects TRBV19 to TRBJ2-1; 10 positions match TRBD1. The CDR3 has 14 amino acids. The germline gives CDR1 LNHDA, CDR2 SQIVND (reference sequence). With V trimmed by 7 bases and J by 7 bases, 7 bases remained unmatched. CDR3 sequence reads: CASTGTGVSNEQFF. CDR3 in DNA: TGTGCCAGTACCGGGACAGGGGTGTCAAATGAGCAGTTCTTC.

The gene calls are TRBV19 and TRBJ2-4; D is possibly TRBD2 (6 bases). The CDR3 runs to 13 residues. With 0 bases removed from V and 6 bases from J, the gap between germline ends came to 6 bases. The germline CDR1 and CDR2 sequences are LNHDA and SQIVND (reference sequence). CDR3 DNA sequence: TGTGCCAGTAGTATAGAGGAGGGAAACATTCAGTACTTC. This codes for CASSIEEGNIQYF.

This rearrangement joins TRBV18 to TRBJ1-1; D is unresolved. Germline CDR1 and CDR2: KGHSH and LQKENI. This CDR3 comprises 14 residues. V gave up 2 bases and J gave up 2 bases, with 9 bases separating them. Written as DNA, the CDR3 is TGTGCCAGCTCACCAGCGAGGGAAAACACTGAAGCTTTCTTT. Translating gives CASSPARENTEAFF.

The V and J genes are TRBV19 and TRBJ1-2, with D possibly being TRBD1 (5 bases). V lost 5 bases and J 0 bases, leaving 7 bases between the germline ends. The CDR3 totals 13 residues. Germline CDR1 is LNHDA and CDR2 is SQIVND (reference sequence). The CDR3 DNA sequence: TGTGCCAGTAGTGCGACAGCTAACTATGGCTACACCTTC. Amino acids: CASSATANYGYTF.

V usage is TRBV19 and J usage is TRBJ2-2; 9 positions agree with TRBD2. Germline V CDR1 and CDR2: LNHDA, SQIVND (reference sequence). This CDR3 has 14 amino acids. The V gene end was trimmed by 10 bases and the J gene end by 6 bases; junction bases not matched to a gene: 9. CDR3 nucleotides: TGTGCCACTGCTAGCGGGAACTTCTCCGGGGAGCTGTTTTTT. It specifies CATASGNFSGELFF.